The sample holds many counts of the clone carrying this TCR beta chain. Antigen: not known. Repertoires were generated with immunoSEQ multiplex PCR, while TCRdb's copy carries only in-frame clones and drops some. The sample lists 4,000 to 5,500 clones, roughly 42% occurring once. The sample belongs to a study of Tregs in tolerant kidney transplant recipients. Study-level background: After 6 days with irradiated graft donor PBMCs, CFSE-labeled recipient PBMCs were FACS-sorted. Study-wide results and caveats: The small number of patients limits these findings pending further validation. Biological reproducibility was not directly addressed, but technical replication error appeared minimal. Expanding Tregs on activated donor B cells appeared to best identify donor-specific TCRbeta clones.

Germline lookup yields CDR1 MNHEY and CDR2 SMNVEV (reference sequence). Trimming stripped 4 bases from V and 3 bases from J, with 19 bases between. The CDR3 extends over 16 amino acids. This chain uses TRBV27 with TRBJ2-7, with no clear D. The source of this sequence is a human donor in good health. Sequenced input: CD8+ T cells from blood cultured with allogeneic cells. CDR3 sequence (DNA): TGTGCCAGCAGTTCGCCTATAGGGCGGCCCAACTACGAGCAGTACTTC. Translation gives CASSSPIGRPNYEQYF.